Listed below are T cell receptor beta chains from one sample, sequenced in a study of STAT5B mutations in CD4+ large granular lymphocyte leukemia. The assay was immunoSEQ multiplex PCR, and TCRdb's table has in-frame clones only and misses some. This table holds approximately 20,000 clones, 65% to 85% found once. Sequencing was carried out using CD4+ T cells from blood buffy coats. The source is a human donor in good health. Both conserved end residues are part of each CDR3. The D gene is left open where the match is weak. Not every row has a clone size; where given, it reads once, few, many or a size class.

CDR3nt: TGTGCCTGGAGTGTACCAGGGGGTCTATACGAGCAGTACTTC
CDR3aa: CAWSVPGGLYEQYF
abundance: -
j_gene: TRBJ2-7
d_gene: TRBD1
v_gene: TRBV30

CDR3nt: TGTGCCAGCAGTGAATTGGGCGGGAGCCTCACAGATACGCAGTATTTT
CDR3aa: CASSELGGSLTDTQYF
abundance: -
j_gene: TRBJ2-3
d_gene: TRBD2
v_gene: TRBV6-1

CDR3nt: TGTGCCAGCAGTGGAGGTGGCCGGGAGGGCAGCGATACGCAGTATTTT
CDR3aa: CASSGGGREGSDTQYF
abundance: -
j_gene: TRBJ2-3
d_gene: TRBD2
v_gene: TRBV25-1

CDR3nt: TGTGCCAGCAGCTTAACTGGGGGACAGGCTAATGAAAAACTGTTTTTT
CDR3aa: CASSLTGGQANEKLFF
abundance: -
j_gene: TRBJ1-4
d_gene: TRBD1
v_gene: TRBV7-8

CDR3nt: TGTGCCAGCAGCCTAGAGGGAACTAATGAAAAACTGTTTTTT
CDR3aa: CASSLEGTNEKLFF
abundance: -
j_gene: TRBJ1-4
d_gene: -
v_gene: TRBV6-6

CDR3nt: TGTGCCAGCAGCGTAGGGGGTTCCTACGAGCAGTACTTC
CDR3aa: CASSVGGSYEQYF
abundance: -
j_gene: TRBJ2-7
d_gene: -
v_gene: TRBV9

CDR3nt: TGTGCCTGGAGTGGGACTAGGGGGGAGACCCAGTACTTC
CDR3aa: CAWSGTRGETQYF
abundance: -
j_gene: TRBJ2-5
d_gene: -
v_gene: TRBV30

CDR3nt: TGTGCCAGCAGCTTAGGGGGGATGAACACTGAAGCTTTCTTT
CDR3aa: CASSLGGMNTEAFF
abundance: -
j_gene: TRBJ1-1
d_gene: -
v_gene: TRBV7-8

CDR3nt: TGTGCCTGCTCACCCTGGACTAGCGGGAGTTACGAGCAGTACTTC
CDR3aa: CACSPWTSGSYEQYF
abundance: -
j_gene: TRBJ2-7
d_gene: TRBD2
v_gene: TRBV30

CDR3nt: TGTGCCTGGAGCCCCGCGGGCAGGGGCTCTGGAAACACCATATATTTT
CDR3aa: CAWSPAGRGSGNTIYF
abundance: once
j_gene: TRBJ1-3
d_gene: -
v_gene: TRBV30

CDR3nt: TGTGCTAGTGGTTTGGCGCGAGGGGGATACACAGATACGCAGTATTTT
CDR3aa: CASGLARGGYTDTQYF
abundance: -
j_gene: TRBJ2-3
d_gene: -
v_gene: TRBV12-5

CDR3nt: TGTGCCAGCAGCTTAGTGGCAGGGGTTCGTAGGACCACTGAAGCTTTCTTT
CDR3aa: CASSLVAGVRRTTEAFF
abundance: -
j_gene: TRBJ1-1
d_gene: -
v_gene: TRBV7-9

CDR3nt: TGTGCCAGCAGCGACGACAGGGGGTGGCAAGAGACCCAGTACTTC
CDR3aa: CASSDDRGWQETQYF
abundance: -
j_gene: TRBJ2-5
d_gene: TRBD1
v_gene: TRBV11-1

CDR3nt: TGTGCCAGCAGCTCAACTAGCGGGGGTTTCTACGAGCAGTACTTC
CDR3aa: CASSSTSGGFYEQYF
abundance: once
j_gene: TRBJ2-7
d_gene: TRBD2
v_gene: TRBV7-8

CDR3nt: TGTGCCAGCAGTAGTCGACAGCGAAATGAGCAGTTCTTC
CDR3aa: CASSSRQRNEQFF
abundance: -
j_gene: TRBJ2-1
d_gene: -
v_gene: TRBV6-5

CDR3nt: TGTGCCAGCAGTGAAGGGTCGGGAGGTCCGCGGGGTAAACTGTTTTTT
CDR3aa: CASSEGSGGPRGKLFF
abundance: once
j_gene: TRBJ1-4
d_gene: -
v_gene: TRBV6-1

CDR3nt: TGTGCCAGCCTGTGGCGGGAGAGCTCCTACGAGCAGTACTTC
CDR3aa: CASLWRESSYEQYF
abundance: -
j_gene: TRBJ2-7
d_gene: TRBD2
v_gene: TRBV7-2

CDR3nt: TGTGCCAGCAGCTTTCTGGTTTTAACGGTTCGCAATCAGCCCCAGCATTTT
CDR3aa: CASSFLVLTVRNQPQHF
abundance: few
j_gene: TRBJ1-5
d_gene: -
v_gene: TRBV7-9

CDR3nt: TGTGCCAGTACCCTCGGGACTAGCGGGAGGACCGGGGAGCTGTTTTTT
CDR3aa: CASTLGTSGRTGELFF
abundance: -
j_gene: TRBJ2-2
d_gene: TRBD2
v_gene: TRBV19

CDR3nt: TGTGCCAGCAGCTTAGAGGGGCATAGCACAGATACGCAGTATTTT
CDR3aa: CASSLEGHSTDTQYF
abundance: -
j_gene: TRBJ2-3
d_gene: -
v_gene: TRBV11-3

CDR3nt: TGTGCCAGCGCTGAGAGAACGGGGGAGACCCAGTACTTC
CDR3aa: CASAERTGETQYF
abundance: -
j_gene: TRBJ2-5
d_gene: -
v_gene: TRBV18

CDR3nt: TGCAGCGTTGACGCTGGCACAGATACGCAGTATTTT
CDR3aa: CSVDAGTDTQYF
abundance: -
j_gene: TRBJ2-3
d_gene: -
v_gene: TRBV29-1

CDR3nt: TGTGCCAGTAGTTCTTCGACTAGCGGAGCATACAATGAGCAGTTCTTC
CDR3aa: CASSSSTSGAYNEQFF
abundance: -
j_gene: TRBJ2-1
d_gene: TRBD2
v_gene: TRBV19